This record covers a single T cell receptor beta chain. The entry originates in a study of blood T cell repertoires in COVID-19. Assay used: immunoSEQ multiplex PCR; TCRdb lists only in-frame clones, some missing. The data contain approximately 150,000 clones, about 88% of them singletons. This CDR3 is built from 16 residues. V lost 3 bases to trimming and J lost 1 base; unmatched junction nucleotides: 9. Germline V CDR1 and CDR2: SGDLS, YYNGEE. Sequenced: peripheral blood. The receptor was isolated from a human donor with acute or convalescent COVID-19. The donor label of this sample is uncertain. V usage is TRBV9 and J usage is TRBJ1-1; 7 nucleotides match TRBD1. DNA for the CDR3: TGTGCCAGCAGCGACGCTTTAAGGACAGGGAACACTGAAGCTTTCTTT. This sequence encodes CASSDALRTGNTEAFF.